Listed here is a single T cell receptor (beta chain). The antigen is not known. The data originate from a study of CD8+CD57+ T cells in acquired aplastic anemia. The wider study: Sorted CD4+ and CD8+ cells yielded DNA averaging around 3 ug.

TCR beta VDJ combinations and CDR3 sequences were profiled from genomic DNA. TCRdb processed the reads anew with MiXCR; each CDR3 protein has one entry. The sample comprises approximately 270,000 distinct CDR3 sequences, around 60% of which are singletons, and 7% to 9% rests with the top ten. General observations from the study: No significant patient-versus-control difference appeared in CD8+ Simpson's diversity. Found in both controls and patients were some 31 CD8+ CDR3 sequences.

Germline V gene sequence: CDR1 DFQATT, CDR2 SNEGSKA (reference sequence). The CDR3 consists of 13 residues. Trimming cost V 8 bases and J 1 base, with 14 bases left between them. V usage is TRBV20-1 and J usage is TRBJ1-1; maybe TRBD1 (5 bases). Sequenced: sorted CD4+, CD8+, or CD8+CD57+ T cells (not recorded which) from PBMCs. The sequence was collected from a human donor with severe aplastic anemia or a healthy control (not recorded which). The CDR3 sequence is CSSSQGRNTEAFF. In DNA form, the CDR3 reads TGCAGTTCCTCGCAGGGACGGAACACTGAAGCTTTCTTT.